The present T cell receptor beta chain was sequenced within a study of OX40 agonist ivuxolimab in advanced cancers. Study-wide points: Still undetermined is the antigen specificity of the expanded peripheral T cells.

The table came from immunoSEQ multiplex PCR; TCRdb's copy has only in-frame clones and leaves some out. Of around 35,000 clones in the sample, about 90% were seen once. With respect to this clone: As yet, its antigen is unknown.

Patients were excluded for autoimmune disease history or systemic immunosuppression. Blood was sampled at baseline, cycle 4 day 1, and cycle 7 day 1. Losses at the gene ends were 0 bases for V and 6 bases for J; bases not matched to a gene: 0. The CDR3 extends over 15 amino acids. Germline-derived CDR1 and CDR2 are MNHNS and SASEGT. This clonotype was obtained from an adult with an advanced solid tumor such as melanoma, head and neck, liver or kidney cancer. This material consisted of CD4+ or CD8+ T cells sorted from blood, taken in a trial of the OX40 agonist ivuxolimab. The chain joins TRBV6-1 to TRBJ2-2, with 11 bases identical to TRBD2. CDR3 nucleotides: TGTGCCAGCAGTGAAGCTAGCGGGGGGGCCGGGGAGCTGTTTTTT. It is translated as CASSEASGGAGELFF.